The 4 T cell receptor beta chains below all came from one sample that was sequenced in a study of radiation and T cells in renal cell carcinoma. Sequencing was performed with immunoSEQ multiplex PCR; in TCRdb, only in-frame clones are kept and a portion is missing. The sample contains some 26,000 clones, roughly 80% of which appear only once. The time point denotes: blood 2 weeks post-SBRT. Sample treatment: 15 Gy SBRT to primary tumor, nephrectomy 4 weeks later. The source was blood, collected from a patient whose treatment included radiotherapy and nephrectomy. These receptors were collected from a man in his 60s with renal cell carcinoma.

On this clone itself: The junction does not match germline at one end; this may be a read error. The chain combines TRBV6-1 with TRBJ1-5; TRBD1 aligns across 8 bases. Germline V lookup: CDR1 MNHNS, CDR2 SASEGT. The CDR3 spans 14 residues. The DNA for the CDR3 is TGTGCCAGCAGTGACACAGGGGGTAATCGGCCCCAGCATTTT. Its protein is CASSDTGGNRPQHF.

The genes are TRBV7-9 and TRBJ2-7, with TRBD2 matching 9 bases. This CDR3 contains 15 residues. V was clipped by 5 bases and J by 4 bases; unmatched bases: 9. Germline CDR1 and CDR2: SEHNR and FQNEAQ (reference sequence). In DNA, the CDR3 is TGTGCCAGCAGCCCAATAGCGGGAGCCAAGTACGAGCAGTACTTC. It yields the protein CASSPIAGAKYEQYF.

V is TRBV30 and J is TRBJ2-5, with D perhaps TRBD1 or TRBD2 (5 bases each). The germline gives CDR1 GTSNPN, CDR2 SVGIG (reference sequence). The V end was cut by 4 bases, the J end by 5 bases, with 14 bases between. The CDR3 loop spans 13 amino acids. In nucleotides, the CDR3 is TGTGCCTGGACCCAGTCTTGGGGGGAGACCCAGTACTTC. It is translated as CAWTQSWGETQYF.

The rearrangement links TRBV4-1 to TRBJ1-1; a possible D gene is TRBD1 (6 bases). The CDR3 loop spans 14 amino acids. Germline lookup yields CDR1 MGHRA and CDR2 YSYEKL. The ends were cut back, 4 bases at V and 6 bases at J, with 15 bases in the middle. CDR3 loop: CASSPEGRGAEAFF. CDR3 nucleotide sequence: TGCGCCAGCAGCCCGGAAGGTAGGGGGGCTGAAGCTTTCTTT.